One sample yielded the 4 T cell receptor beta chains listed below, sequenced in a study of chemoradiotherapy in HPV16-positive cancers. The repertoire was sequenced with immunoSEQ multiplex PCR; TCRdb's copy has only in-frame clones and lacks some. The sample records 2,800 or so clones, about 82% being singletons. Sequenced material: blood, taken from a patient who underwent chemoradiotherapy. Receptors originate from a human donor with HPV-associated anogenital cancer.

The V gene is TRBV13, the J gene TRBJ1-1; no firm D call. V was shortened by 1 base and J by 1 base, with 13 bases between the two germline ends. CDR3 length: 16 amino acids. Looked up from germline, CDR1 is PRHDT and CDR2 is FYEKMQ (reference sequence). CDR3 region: CASSLAGGAANTEAFF. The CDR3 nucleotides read TGTGCCAGCAGCTTAGCGGGTGGTGCAGCGAACACTGAAGCTTTCTTT.

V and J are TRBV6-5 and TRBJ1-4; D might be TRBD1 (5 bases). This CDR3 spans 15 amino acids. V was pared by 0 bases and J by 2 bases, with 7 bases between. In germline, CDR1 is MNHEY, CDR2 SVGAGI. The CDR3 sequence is CASSYSRGTNEKLFF. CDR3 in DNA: TGTGCCAGCAGTTACTCAAGGGGCACTAATGAAAAACTGTTTTTT.

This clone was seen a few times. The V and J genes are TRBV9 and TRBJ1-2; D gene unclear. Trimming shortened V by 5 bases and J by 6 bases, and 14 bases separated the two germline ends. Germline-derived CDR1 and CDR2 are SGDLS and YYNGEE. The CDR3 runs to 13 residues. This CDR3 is CASRSGPGNGYTF. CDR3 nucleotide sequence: TGTGCCAGCAGATCAGGACCGGGCAATGGCTACACCTTC. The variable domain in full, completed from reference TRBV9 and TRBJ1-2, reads DSGVTQTPKHLITATGQRVTLRCSPRSGDLSVYWYQQSLDQGLQFLIQYYNGEERAKGNILERFSAQQFPDLHSELNLSSLELGDSALYFCASRSGPGNGYTFGSGTRLTVV.

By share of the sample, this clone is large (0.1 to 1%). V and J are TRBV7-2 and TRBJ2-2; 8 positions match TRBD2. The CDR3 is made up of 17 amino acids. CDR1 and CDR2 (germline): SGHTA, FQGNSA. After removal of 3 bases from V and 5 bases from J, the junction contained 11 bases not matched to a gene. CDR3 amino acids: CASSFMRGAWGTGELFF. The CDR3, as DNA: TGTGCCAGCAGCTTTATGCGGGGGGCGTGGGGTACCGGGGAGCTGTTTTTT.